The 23 T cell receptor beta chains presented below share a single source sample, sequenced in a study of beta chain features in type 1 diabetes. The whole isolated RNA underwent reverse transcription, so sequencing captured expressed TCRB transcripts. Measured with immunoSEQ multiplex PCR; TCRdb has only the in-frame clones, and not every one. The sample yields about 220,000 clones, approximately 10% seen once. The sequencing sample was made of central memory CD4+ T cells from blood. The receptor set was obtained from a man in his late teens or twenties in good health.

This chain uses TRBV5-1 with TRBJ2-7, with TRBD2 matching 8 bases. This CDR3 comprises 14 residues. Germline V gene sequence: CDR1 SGHRS, CDR2 YFSETQ. With V trimmed by 2 bases and J by 4 bases, 5 bases remained unmatched. CDR3 sequence reads: CASSLTSGPYEQYF. The CDR3 nucleotides read TGCGCCAGCAGCTTAACTAGCGGACCGTACGAGCAGTACTTC.

This clone was detected only a few times. The V and J genes are TRBV18 and TRBJ1-5; D is possibly TRBD1 (5 bases). The CDR3 extends over 13 amino acids. CDR1 is KGHSH and CDR2 is LQKENI in the germline V gene. V was cut by 0 bases and J by 5 bases, with 5 bases left in between. The CDR3 nucleotides read TGTGCCAGCTCACCACCGGGGGATCAGCCCCAGCATTTT. Translating it yields CASSPPGDQPQHF. The full variable domain, with the rest looked up from reference TRBV18 and TRBJ1-5, is NAGVMQNPRHLVRRRGQEARLRCSPMKGHSHVYWYRQLPEEGLKFMVYLQKENIIDESGMPKERFSAEFPKEGPSILRIQQVVRGDSAAYFCASSPPGDQPQHFGDGTRLSIL.

The table lists this clone with many counts. The chain carries TRBV14 and TRBJ2-1; 13 bases are shared with TRBD2. CDR1 SGHDN and CDR2 FVKESK come from the germline V gene. Losses at the gene ends were 4 bases for V and 14 bases for J; bases not matched to a gene: 11. The CDR3 covers 15 residues. CDR3 protein: CASSRIRTSGRGEFF. DNA of the CDR3: TGTGCCAGCAGCCGCATAAGGACTAGCGGGAGAGGCGAGTTCTTC.

J is TRBJ2-1 and V is TRBV30, with D possibly called TRBD1 or TRBD2 (5 bases each). Trimming took off 5 bases at V and 0 bases at J, with 14 bases between the two ends. Germline V CDR1 and CDR2: GTSNPN, SVGIG (reference sequence). CDR3 length: 15 residues. The CDR3 here is CAWVGRPSSYNEQFF. For the CDR3, the DNA is TGTGCCTGGGTGGGACGTCCGAGCTCCTACAATGAGCAGTTCTTC.

This clone was observed a handful of times. V and J are TRBV30 and TRBJ1-5; 7 nucleotides agree with TRBD1. Per the germline V gene, CDR1 is GTSNPN and CDR2 is SVGIG (reference sequence). CDR3 size: 14 residues. The ends lost 3 bases at V and 1 base at J; junction bases unmatched: 3. CDR3 in amino acids: CAWSQGQSNQPQHF. In nucleotides, the CDR3 is TGTGCCTGGAGCCAGGGACAGAGCAATCAGCCCCAGCATTTT. The whole variable domain, filled in from reference TRBV30 and TRBJ1-5, reads SQTIHQWPATLVQPVGSPLSLECTVEGTSNPNLYWYRQAAGRGLQLLFYSVGIGQISSEVPQNLSASRPQDRQFILSSKKLLLSDSGFYLCAWSQGQSNQPQHFGDGTRLSIL.

As concerns this clone: Other DNA sequences in this sample translate to the same CDR3. The chain carries TRBV28 and TRBJ2-7; D possibly corresponds to TRBD2 (6 bases). The germline V gene has CDR1 MDHEN and CDR2 SYDVKM. Trimming cost V 2 bases and J 4 bases, with 6 bases left between them. The CDR3 is 12 residues long. CDR3: CASSLGGYEQYF. As DNA, the CDR3 is TGTGCCAGCAGTTTAGGAGGGTACGAGCAGTACTTC.

The chain employs TRBV28 and TRBJ1-1; possibly TRBD1 for D (5 bases). The CDR3 runs to 15 residues. Germline CDR1 reads MDHEN; CDR2 reads SYDVKM. The V end lost 6 bases, the J end lost 1 base, and 15 bases lay between the germline ends. CDR3 loop: CASSGGRTANTEAFF. CDR3 bases: TGTGCCAGCAGCGGGGGAAGGACGGCGAACACTGAAGCTTTCTTT.

This clone came up a few times. This chain uses TRBV10-3 with TRBJ2-1, with D possibly TRBD2 on 5 matching bases. V lost 6 bases and J 8 bases, leaving 14 bases between the germline ends. The germline CDR1 and CDR2 sequences are ENHRY and SYGVKD. CDR3 length: 13 amino acids. CDR3 sequence (DNA): TGTGCCATCAGAAAACTGGGAGTCGATGAGCAGTTCTTC. It is translated as CAIRKLGVDEQFF.

This clone was seen a handful of times. The chain uses TRBV25-1 and TRBJ1-2; no firm D call. The V gene's germline CDR1 is MGHDK and CDR2 SYGVNS. The germline V and J ends were trimmed by 3 bases and 5 bases, with 10 bases remaining between them. The CDR3 sequence is 13 residues long. CDR3 nucleotide sequence: TGTGCCAGCAGTGATCCCGGCAAATATGGCTACACCTTC. This translates into CASSDPGKYGYTF.

This clone was detected a few times. The rearrangement links TRBV25-1 to TRBJ2-5; 10 bases are a match to TRBD1. The CDR3 is made up of 15 amino acids. CDR1 and CDR2 (germline): MGHDK, SYGVNS. Losses at the gene ends were 3 bases for V and 4 bases for J; bases not matched to a gene: 5. CDR3: CASSDPGTGAETQYF. CDR3 bases: TGTGCCAGCAGTGACCCCGGGACAGGGGCAGAGACCCAGTACTTC.

The chain joins TRBV12-5 to TRBJ2-1; D is possibly TRBD1 (5 bases). The CDR3 spans 14 residues. The germline V gene has CDR1 LGHNT and CDR2 FRNRAP. V gave up 3 bases and J gave up 6 bases, with 12 bases separating them. The CDR3 loop is CASGLLGDRNEQFF. In DNA, the CDR3 is TGTGCTAGTGGTTTATTAGGGGATCGCAATGAGCAGTTCTTC.

The chain recombines TRBV18 with TRBJ2-7, with 7 bases fitting TRBD2. The CDR3 is 15 residues long. The V gene end was trimmed by 2 bases and the J gene end by 6 bases; junction bases not matched to a gene: 10. Germline values: CDR1 KGHSH, CDR2 LQKENI. CDR3 sequence (DNA): TGTGCCAGCTCACCAGGCTACAAGCGGGAAGGCGAGCAGTACTTC. It codes for CASSPGYKREGEQYF.

This clone appeared many times. The chain has TRBV4-2 and TRBJ1-4; 8 nucleotides align to TRBD1. The trim removed 0 bases at V and 3 bases at J, leaving 6 bases unmatched. In germline, CDR1 is LGHNA, CDR2 YNFKEQ. This CDR3 contains 17 residues. The CDR3 spells CASSQEVQGGANEKLFF. The CDR3 region has the DNA TGTGCCAGCAGCCAAGAAGTACAGGGGGGGGCTAATGAAAAACTGTTTTTT.

Comments on this clone: Relative to the germline gene, one junction end is altered; a read error may explain this. The J gene is TRBJ1-2, the V gene TRBV9; 10 bases are a match to TRBD1. Germline V gene sequence: CDR1 SGDLS, CDR2 YYNGEE. This CDR3 region has 15 residues. CDR3 nucleotides: TGTGCCAGCAGCGTGACCGGGACAGGGGAATATGGCAACACCTTC. Translated: CASSVTGTGEYGNTF.

This clone was counted once. This sequence joins TRBV30 and TRBJ2-7; D may correspond to TRBD1 or TRBD2 (5 bases each). This CDR3 is 11 amino acids long. Germline CDR1 GTSNPN, CDR2 SVGIG (reference sequence). V was clipped by 2 bases and J by 6 bases, with 8 bases between them. The chain's CDR3 is CAWSWGSEQYF. For the CDR3, the DNA is TGTGCCTGGAGTTGGGGGAGCGAGCAGTACTTC.

This clone turned up a few times. V usage is TRBV19 and J usage is TRBJ2-5, with 8 bases identical to TRBD2. Per germline, CDR1 LNHDA and CDR2 SQIVND (reference sequence). V shed 5 bases, J shed 0 bases, and the junction held 14 bases outside the gene matches. The CDR3 loop spans 18 amino acids. The CDR3 region has the DNA TGTGCCAGTAGTCAGTATCGTCTTGGCGGGAGGAACCAAGAGACCCAGTACTTC. Protein sequence: CASSQYRLGGRNQETQYF. Full variable domain (remainder filled in from reference TRBV19 and TRBJ2-5): DGGITQSPKYLFRKEGQNVTLSCEQNLNHDAMYWYRQDPGQGLRLIYYSQIVNDFQKGDIAEGYSVSREKKESFPLTVTSAQKNPTAFYLCASSQYRLGGRNQETQYFGPGTRLLVL.

The chain has TRBV27 and TRBJ2-5; D gene unclear. Germline CDR1 reads MNHEY; CDR2 reads SMNVEV (reference sequence). The V gene lost 6 bases and the J gene lost 3 bases, with 29 bases spanning the gap. The CDR3 covers 19 residues. The CDR3 nucleotides are TGTGCCAGCAGGGGAAGGGCGTCAGGAGCGTTGAGTTTTAAAGAGACCCAGTACTTC. Translation: CASRGRASGALSFKETQYF.

This clone has a count of ten or more. The chain recombines TRBV7-3 with TRBJ2-3, with 7 nucleotides matching TRBD2. The J segment lost 0 bases and the V segment lost 5 bases, leaving 5 bases of the junction unmatched. CDR3 size: 15 residues. Germline assignment: CDR1 SGHTA and CDR2 FQGTGA. CDR3 amino acids: CASSDSGSSTDTQYF. Written as DNA, the CDR3 is TGTGCCAGCAGCGATAGCGGGTCAAGCACAGATACGCAGTATTTT.

This chain connects TRBV11-3 to TRBJ2-7; the D gene is possibly TRBD1 (5 bases). From germline, CDR1 is SGHNT and CDR2 YENEEA. V lost 3 bases to trimming and J lost 3 bases, with 12 bases between them. The CDR3 has 14 residues. CDR3 protein: CASSLARVHYEQYF. The CDR3 coding sequence is TGTGCCAGCAGCTTGGCCAGGGTACACTACGAGCAGTACTTC.

The gene calls are TRBV11-2 and TRBJ2-1; D is ambiguous. V was cut by 7 bases and J by 4 bases, with 5 bases left in between. Looked up from germline, CDR1 is SGHAT and CDR2 is FQNNGV. The CDR3 totals 11 residues. The CDR3 DNA reads as TGTGCCAGCACCTTTTACAATGAGCAGTTCTTC. Translating gives CASTFYNEQFF.

For the CDR3, the DNA is TGTGCCAGCAGCCCTCAACAGGGGCAGCCCCAGCATTTT. It encodes CASSPQQGQPQHF. The chain combines TRBV7-3 with TRBJ1-5, with 7 bases identical to TRBD1. Germline CDR1 is SGHTA and CDR2 is FQGTGA. The J segment lost 7 bases and the V segment lost 5 bases, leaving 5 bases of the junction unmatched. This CDR3 spans 13 amino acids.

This clone was observed a handful of times. This chain connects TRBV18 to TRBJ2-7, with D unclear. Germline V CDR1 and CDR2: KGHSH, LQKENI. Deletions cut 0 bases from V and 7 bases from J, with 16 bases between. This CDR3 contains 15 residues. This CDR3 reads CASSPPGTDGWEQYF. DNA for the CDR3: TGTGCCAGCTCACCACCCGGAACCGATGGGTGGGAGCAGTACTTC.

The rearrangement links TRBV18 to TRBJ2-1, with D possibly being TRBD1 (6 bases). V was clipped by 5 bases and J by 2 bases, with 10 bases between them. The CDR3 is made up of 14 amino acids. Germline V gene sequence: CDR1 KGHSH, CDR2 LQKENI. CDR3 sequence: CASSRQVPYNEQFF. CDR3 bases: TGTGCCAGCTCAAGACAGGTTCCCTACAATGAGCAGTTCTTC.